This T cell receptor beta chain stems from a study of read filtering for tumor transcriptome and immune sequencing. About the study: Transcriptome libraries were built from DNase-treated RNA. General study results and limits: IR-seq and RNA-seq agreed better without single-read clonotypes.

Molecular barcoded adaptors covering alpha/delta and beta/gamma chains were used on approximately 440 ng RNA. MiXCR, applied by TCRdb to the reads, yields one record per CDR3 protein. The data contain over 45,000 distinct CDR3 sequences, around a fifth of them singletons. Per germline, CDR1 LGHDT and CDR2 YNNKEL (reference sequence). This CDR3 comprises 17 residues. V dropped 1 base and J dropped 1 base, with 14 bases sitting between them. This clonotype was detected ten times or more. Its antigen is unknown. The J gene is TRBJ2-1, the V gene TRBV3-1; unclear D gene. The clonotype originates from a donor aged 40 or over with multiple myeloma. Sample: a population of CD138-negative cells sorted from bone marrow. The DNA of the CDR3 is TGTGCCAGCAGCCAAGGGGTACGGACGGAGTCCTACAATGAGCAGTTCTTC. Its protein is CASSQGVRTESYNEQFF.